What follows are 21 T cell receptor beta chains derived from one specimen sequenced in a study of T cell repertoires in cytomegalovirus infection. What these receptors recognize is not known. A single record per CDR3 protein comes from TCRdb applying MiXCR to the reads. The data contain around 70,000 distinct CDR3 sequences, roughly 28% of them singletons. Sequencing was performed on CD8+ T cells from cultured PBMCs, taken from culture after CMV antigen stimulation. These receptors were taken from a human donor in good health (CMV status not recorded). Some clones in this sample may be carry-over from other donors' samples.

This clonotype was counted only a few times. The rearrangement joins TRBV4-1 to TRBJ2-2, with 8 bases identical to TRBD1. The CDR3 is 16 amino acids. The junction had 11 bases not matched to a gene; V was cut back by 4 bases and J by 7 bases. The germline V gene encodes CDR1 MGHRA and CDR2 YSYEKL. In nucleotides, the CDR3 is TGCGCCAGCAGCCCGACAGGGGTTCCCTTCAGCGGGGAGCTGTTTTTT. It yields the protein CASSPTGVPFSGELFF.

The chain combines TRBV12-3 or TRBV12-4 with TRBJ1-1, with D possibly matching TRBD1 (6 bases). V dropped 2 bases and J dropped 7 bases, with 8 bases sitting between them. The length of the CDR3 is 12 residues. DNA of the CDR3: TGTGCCAGCAGTTTAACAGGGCTTGAAGCTTTCTTT. This sequence encodes CASSLTGLEAFF.

The chain has TRBV27 and TRBJ1-1, with 8 bases fitting TRBD1. Germline assignment: CDR1 MNHEY and CDR2 SMNVEV (reference sequence). The V and J ends lost 5 bases and 11 bases, in that order; junction bases with no gene match: 7. The CDR3 has 12 amino acids. CDR3 loop: CASSITGGDAFF. CDR3 bases: TGTGCCAGCAGTATAACAGGGGGTGATGCTTTCTTT.

This clonotype has a handful of counts. CDR3 amino acids: CASSIGASYNEQFF. The CDR3, as DNA: TGTGCCAGTAGTATTGGGGCCTCCTACAATGAGCAGTTCTTC. The chain recombines TRBV19 with TRBJ2-1; TRBD1 is a possible D gene (5 bases). Trimming stripped 3 bases from V and 0 bases from J, with 6 bases between. The CDR3 contains 14 residues. Germline CDR1 and CDR2: LNHDA and SQIVND (reference sequence).

This chain connects TRBV7-3 to TRBJ2-4; possibly TRBD2 for D (6 bases). Trimming took off 4 bases at V and 4 bases at J, with 11 bases between the two ends. The germline V gene has CDR1 SGHTA and CDR2 FQGTGA. This CDR3 has 14 residues. CDR3 residues: CASSSPGEKNIQYF. CDR3 coding DNA: TGTGCCAGCAGCTCTCCGGGAGAGAAAAACATTCAGTACTTC.

The chain carries TRBV20-1 and TRBJ2-7; D might be TRBD1 (5 bases). This CDR3 is built from 15 residues. V was shortened by 0 bases and J by 6 bases, with 18 bases between the two germline ends. From germline, CDR1 is DFQATT and CDR2 SNEGSKA (reference sequence). For the CDR3, the DNA is TGCAGTGCTAGAGATCTCAGGGCTCCCCAACTCGAGCAGTACTTC. Translation gives CSARDLRAPQLEQYF.

V is TRBV19 and J is TRBJ2-5; TRBD2 is a possible D gene (6 bases). Germline loops: CDR1 LNHDA, CDR2 SQIVND (reference sequence). There are 13 residues in the CDR3. V lost 7 bases and J lost 2, with 11 bases in between. CDR3 in DNA: TGTGCCAGTATCTCGGGGGATCAAGAGACCCAGTACTTC. Its protein product is CASISGDQETQYF.

This clonotype has a handful of counts. This chain uses TRBV6-5 with TRBJ2-5; D possibly uses TRBD1 or TRBD2 (5 bases each). The CDR3 contains 13 residues. The V and J ends lost 6 bases and 10 bases respectively, with 18 bases between them. Germline-derived CDR1 and CDR2 are MNHEY and SVGAGI. CDR3 protein: CASSATAREGQYF. The CDR3, as DNA: TGTGCCAGCAGCGCGACAGCGCGAGAGGGCCAGTACTTC.

The V and J genes are TRBV11-2 and TRBJ1-1; D not certain. The V end lost 4 bases, the J end lost 1 base, and 13 bases lay between the germline ends. Germline V gene lookup returns CDR1 SGHAT and CDR2 FQNNGV. The CDR3 is 15 amino acids. The CDR3 reads CASSYSIGGNTEAFF. The CDR3 DNA reads as TGTGCCAGCAGCTATTCGATCGGAGGGAACACTGAAGCTTTCTTT. Filled out from reference TRBV11-2 and TRBJ1-1, the complete variable domain reads EAGVAQSPRYKIIEKRQSVAFWCNPISGHATLYWYQQILGQGPKLLIQFQNNGVVDDSQLPKDRFSAERLKGVDSTLKIQPAKLEDSAVYLCASSYSIGGNTEAFFGQGTRLTVV.

This clonotype was seen only a few times. The V gene is TRBV12-3 or TRBV12-4, the J gene TRBJ1-2; D is unresolved. V lost 7 bases to trimming and J lost 5 bases, with 17 bases between them. The length of the CDR3 is 14 residues. CDR3 region: CASTFGGGMYGYTF. In DNA, the CDR3 is TGTGCCAGCACCTTCGGTGGAGGGATGTATGGCTACACCTTC.

CDR3 amino acids: CASSLADTTGDYEQYF. In DNA, the CDR3 is TGCGCCAGCAGCTTGGCCGACACCACTGGGGACTACGAGCAGTACTTC. V gene TRBV5-1 combines with J gene TRBJ2-7; D ambiguous. The V and J ends lost 0 bases and 3 bases respectively, with 16 bases between them. The V gene's germline CDR1 is SGHRS and CDR2 YFSETQ. The CDR3 length is 16 residues.

There are a few counts of this clonotype. The chain couples TRBV14 to TRBJ1-1; D unresolved. V was clipped by 0 bases and J by 4 bases, with 12 bases between them. This CDR3 is 15 amino acids long. Germline V gives CDR1 SGHDN, CDR2 FVKESK. CDR3 nucleotides: TGTGCCAGCAGCCAAGATCAGGTCGCAGGCACTGAAGCTTTCTTT. Protein sequence: CASSQDQVAGTEAFF.

This clonotype occurred a few times. The rearrangement joins TRBV5-1 to TRBJ1-6; TRBD1 matches 8 bases. From germline, CDR1 is SGHRS and CDR2 YFSETQ. The length of the CDR3 is 15 residues. Losses at the gene ends were 0 bases for V and 12 bases for J; bases not matched to a gene: 8. CDR3 nucleotides: TGCGCCAGCAGCTTGGCCGCAGGGGGCCGGGAACCCCTCCACTTT. Its translation: CASSLAAGGREPLHF.

The chain links TRBV19 to TRBJ2-7, with D unresolved. This CDR3 has 12 residues. Looked up from germline, CDR1 is LNHDA and CDR2 is SQIVND (reference sequence). V lost 9 bases and J 0 bases, leaving 9 bases between the germline ends. Written as DNA, the CDR3 is TGTGCCAGAAGTCTCTACTCCTACGAGCAGTACTTC. It specifies CARSLYSYEQYF.

The rearrangement links TRBV27 to TRBJ2-7; TRBD2 might be the D (5 bases). V lost 0 bases and J lost 3, with 9 bases in between. The CDR3 spans 14 residues. Germline V gene lookup returns CDR1 MNHEY and CDR2 SMNVEV (reference sequence). The CDR3 region has the DNA TGTGCCAGCAGTTTATCGTCGGGGAACTACGAGCAGTACTTC. It translates to CASSLSSGNYEQYF.

This clonotype was seen a few times. This chain joins TRBV11-1 and TRBJ2-7; perhaps D is TRBD1 or TRBD2 (5 bases each). Germline values: CDR1 SGHAT, CDR2 FQDESV (reference sequence). CDR3 length equals 14 residues. V lost 4 bases and J 3 bases, leaving 13 bases between the germline ends. The CDR3 sequence is CASSSNRDLYEQYF. The DNA of the CDR3 is TGTGCCAGCAGCTCAAACCGGGACCTCTACGAGCAGTACTTC.

This clonotype has only a few counts. The chain combines TRBV7-9 with TRBJ2-1, with 7 bases that match TRBD1. The germline CDR1 and CDR2 sequences are SEHNR and FQNEAQ (reference sequence). Losses at the gene ends were 6 bases for V and 0 bases for J; bases not matched to a gene: 5. This CDR3 comprises 15 residues. In DNA form, the CDR3 reads TGTGCCAGCAGTACGGACAGGACCTCCTACAATGAGCAGTTCTTC. Translation: CASSTDRTSYNEQFF.

This clonotype appeared many times. The V call is TRBV12-5, the J call TRBJ1-1; D is possibly TRBD1 (5 bases). This CDR3 is 13 amino acids long. Trimming cost V 7 bases and J 3 bases, with 12 bases left between them. Germline lookup yields CDR1 LGHNT and CDR2 FRNRAP. The CDR3 bases are TGTGCTAGTGAGGGACTGGAGGACACTGAAGCTTTCTTT. This translates into CASEGLEDTEAFF.

V is TRBV30 and J is TRBJ1-5, with D maybe TRBD1 (5 bases). The CDR3 loop spans 15 amino acids. The V end was cut by 2 bases, the J end by 4 bases, with 15 bases between. Germline CDR1 is GTSNPN and CDR2 is SVGIG (reference sequence). As DNA, the CDR3 is TGTGCCTGGAGTCCTACTGAACACAGGAATCAGCCCCAGCATTTT. As protein: CAWSPTEHRNQPQHF.

This clonotype was observed at least ten times. The chain employs TRBV7-9 and TRBJ2-1, with unresolved D. V was shortened by 8 bases and J by 0 bases, with 8 bases between the two germline ends. The germline gives CDR1 SEHNR, CDR2 FQNEAQ (reference sequence). The CDR3 has 13 amino acids. CDR3 region: CASDETSYNEQFF. The CDR3 region has the DNA TGTGCCAGCGATGAGACCTCCTACAATGAGCAGTTCTTC. The variable domain in full, completed from reference TRBV7-9 and TRBJ2-1, reads DTGVSQNPRHKITKRGQNVTFRCDPISEHNRLYWYRQTLGQGPEFLTYFQNEAQLEKSRLLSDRFSAERPKGSFSTLEIQRTEQGDSAMYLCASDETSYNEQFFGPGTRLTVL.

The chain joins TRBV27 to TRBJ1-6, with D unclear. CDR3 size: 14 residues. CDR1 is MNHEY and CDR2 is SMNVEV in the germline V gene (reference sequence). Deletions cut 10 bases from V and 7 bases from J, with 17 bases between. CDR3 amino acids: CATTSNSWNSPLHF. CDR3 nucleotides: TGTGCCACCACGAGTAACAGTTGGAATTCACCCCTCCACTTT.